Shown below are 23 T cell receptor beta chains from a single sample sequenced in a study of STAT5B mutations in CD4+ large granular lymphocyte leukemia. This table comes from immunoSEQ multiplex PCR, and its TCRdb copy is limited to in-frame clones, with some not included. The sample has around 24,000 clones, 74% seen once. Material for sequencing was CD4+ T cells from blood buffy coats. The receptors here all came from a human donor in good health.

V gene TRBV11-1 combines with J gene TRBJ2-7; the D is unclear. Between the trimmed V and J ends, which lost 3 bases and 5 bases, there was a span of 14 bases. CDR3 length equals 14 residues. From germline, CDR1 is SGHAT and CDR2 FQDESV (reference sequence). The CDR3 loop reads CASSFISNPDEQYF. The CDR3 DNA sequence: TGTGCCAGCAGCTTCATATCCAATCCGGACGAGCAGTACTTC.

The V gene is TRBV7-3, the J gene TRBJ2-1, with D perhaps TRBD1 (5 bases). CDR1 is SGHTA, CDR2 FQGTGA, per germline. This CDR3 spans 13 amino acids. The ends were cut back, 0 bases at V and 8 bases at J, with 8 bases in the middle. This chain's CDR3 is CASSLTQGHEQFF. The CDR3 DNA is TGTGCCAGCAGCTTAACTCAGGGCCATGAGCAGTTCTTC.

This chain links TRBV7-2 with TRBJ2-5; TRBD2 is a possible D gene (5 bases). V was trimmed by 1 base and J by 3 bases, leaving 9 bases between them. The length of the CDR3 is 14 residues. Germline assignment: CDR1 SGHTA and CDR2 FQGNSA. CDR3 DNA: TGTGCCAGCAGCTTAGGGTCGGGGAAAGAGACCCAGTACTTC. The encoded protein is CASSLGSGKETQYF.

This chain links TRBV4-2 with TRBJ2-2; 11 nucleotides align to TRBD2. The trim removed 2 bases at V and 4 bases at J, leaving 6 bases unmatched. Germline V gene data show CDR1 as LGHNA and CDR2 as YNFKEQ. The CDR3 covers 17 residues. This CDR3 is CASSQLTSGSTTGELFF. CDR3 nucleotides: TGTGCCAGCAGCCAATTAACTAGCGGGAGCACCACCGGGGAGCTGTTTTTT.

This clone appeared a single time. The rearrangement joins TRBV28 to TRBJ1-6, with TRBD1 matching 10 bases. Germline V CDR1 and CDR2: MDHEN, SYDVKM. V was pared by 8 bases and J by 7 bases, with 2 bases of the junction left unmatched. The CDR3 covers 13 residues. In DNA form, the CDR3 reads TGTGCCAGCGGGACAGGGGTGAATTCACCCCTCCACTTT. Protein sequence: CASGTGVNSPLHF.

This clone was recorded a few times. The rearrangement joins TRBV5-1 to TRBJ2-7; a weak D match, TRBD1 (7 bases). V lost 0 bases to trimming and J lost 3 bases, with 10 bases between them. Germline V gene lookup returns CDR1 SGHRS and CDR2 YFSETQ. CDR3 length: 14 residues. The DNA of the CDR3 is TGCGCCAGCAGCTTGGCCCAGGGGGGCTACGAGCAGTACTTC. It is translated as CASSLAQGGYEQYF.

The chain has TRBV4-1 and TRBJ2-2, with TRBD2 identical over 8 bases. The germline V gene has CDR1 MGHRA and CDR2 YSYEKL. The CDR3 runs 16 residues. The trim removed 0 bases at V and 7 bases at J, leaving 7 bases unmatched. This CDR3 is CASSQDGSGSNGELFF. CDR3 bases: TGCGCCAGCAGCCAAGATGGGAGCGGGAGTAACGGGGAGCTGTTTTTT.

V gene TRBV5-1 combines with J gene TRBJ2-3; 8 bases align to TRBD2. The V and J ends lost 4 bases and 2 bases, in that order; junction bases with no gene match: 6. The CDR3 has 15 amino acids. CDR1 is SGHRS, CDR2 YFSETQ, per germline. The CDR3 DNA is TGCGCCAGCAGCGTCCGGGGGGGTTACACAGATACGCAGTATTTT. It specifies CASSVRGGYTDTQYF.

The gene calls are TRBV9 and TRBJ1-1; D call uncertain. This CDR3 is 14 amino acids long. Germline V gene data show CDR1 as SGDLS and CDR2 as YYNGEE. V was cut by 4 bases and J by 5 bases, with 15 bases left in between. CDR3 residues: CASSPRQDGTEAFF. The CDR3, as DNA: TGTGCCAGCAGCCCGAGGCAGGACGGAACTGAAGCTTTCTTT.

The chain uses TRBV19 and TRBJ2-3; TRBD1 is a possible D gene (6 bases). Germline CDR1 and CDR2: LNHDA and SQIVND (reference sequence). Trimming took 5 bases from V and 3 from J, leaving 9 bases between them. The CDR3 runs to 13 residues. In DNA, the CDR3 is TGTGCCAGTAGTTCCGGACAGACAGATACGCAGTATTTT. Encoded protein: CASSSGQTDTQYF. Based on the CDR3 plus reference TRBV19 and TRBJ2-3, the full variable domain is DGGITQSPKYLFRKEGQNVTLSCEQNLNHDAMYWYRQDPGQGLRLIYYSQIVNDFQKGDIAEGYSVSREKKESFPLTVTSAQKNPTAFYLCASSSGQTDTQYFGPGTRLTVL.

In its sample, this clone is medium-sized. The chain uses TRBV5-1 and TRBJ1-4; maybe TRBD1 (5 bases). There are 15 residues in the CDR3. Germline V gives CDR1 SGHRS, CDR2 YFSETQ. V was trimmed by 4 bases and J by 12 bases, leaving 22 bases between them. CDR3 residues: CASSPVGTQQLELFF. In DNA form, the CDR3 reads TGCGCCAGCAGCCCGGTGGGGACCCAACAATTGGAACTGTTTTTT.

This rearrangement joins TRBV11-2 to TRBJ2-2; D is uncertain. CDR1 is SGHAT, CDR2 FQNNGV, per germline. This CDR3 region has 15 residues. Between the trimmed V and J ends, which lost 3 bases and 4 bases, there was a span of 12 bases. The CDR3 reads CASSFLGGGTGELFF. The CDR3 nucleotides read TGTGCCAGCAGCTTCTTGGGTGGCGGCACCGGGGAGCTGTTTTTT.

In this sample, this clone turned up a few times. The chain is built from TRBV19 and TRBJ2-3, with D possibly TRBD1 on 5 matching bases. The CDR3 consists of 15 residues. V dropped 4 bases and J dropped 2 bases, with 13 bases sitting between them. The germline V gene encodes CDR1 LNHDA and CDR2 SQIVND (reference sequence). Here the CDR3 reads CASSTSGYDTDTQYF. CDR3 nucleotide sequence: TGTGCCAGTAGTACTTCAGGGTACGACACAGATACGCAGTATTTT.

The chain employs TRBV6-1 and TRBJ2-7, with 11 bases that match TRBD1. The CDR3 covers 15 residues. CDR1 and CDR2 (germline): MNHNS, SASEGT. V shed 4 bases, J shed 6 bases, and the junction held 8 bases outside the gene matches. The CDR3 here is CASSGWDRGKLEQYF. The CDR3 coding sequence is TGTGCCAGCAGTGGGTGGGACAGGGGGAAACTCGAGCAGTACTTC.

The CDR3: CATSRRLAGGTDTQYF. CDR3 nucleotides: TGTGCCACCAGCAGAAGACTAGCGGGGGGCACAGATACGCAGTATTTT. The chain combines TRBV15 with TRBJ2-3; TRBD2 agrees at 12 bases. V gave up 2 bases and J gave up 1 base; unmatched junction bases: 1. The CDR3 runs to 16 residues. Per germline, CDR1 LNHNV and CDR2 YYDKDF (reference sequence).

The chain carries TRBV19 and TRBJ2-6; D gene ambiguous. V was shortened by 7 bases and J by 0 bases, with 4 bases between the two germline ends. Germline CDR1 reads LNHDA; CDR2 reads SQIVND (reference sequence). This CDR3 is 13 amino acids long. The CDR3 nucleotides read TGTGCCAGTACCCCCTCTGGGGCCAACGTCCTGACTTTC. It translates to CASTPSGANVLTF. The variable domain in full, with the rest retrieved from reference TRBV19 and TRBJ2-6, is DGGITQSPKYLFRKEGQNVTLSCEQNLNHDAMYWYRQDPGQGLRLIYYSQIVNDFQKGDIAEGYSVSREKKESFPLTVTSAQKNPTAFYLCASTPSGANVLTFGAGSRLTVL.

The J gene is TRBJ1-5, the V gene TRBV21-1; the table assigns TRBD1, which was not confirmed against the DNA. TRBV21-1 is a pseudogene. The CDR3 has 16 amino acids. The CDR3 region is CASSALWGRSNQPQHF. For the CDR3, the DNA is TGTGCCAGCAGCGCCCTGTGGGGGCGAAGCAATCAGCCCCAGCATTTT.

J is TRBJ2-2 and V is TRBV7-3; 8 bases fit TRBD2. Trimming removed 5 bases from V and 0 bases from J; junction bases left unmatched: 5. This CDR3 has 16 amino acids. Germline V gene sequence: CDR1 SGHTA, CDR2 FQGTGA. In DNA form, the CDR3 reads TGTGCCAGCAGCGCCGCGGGGGGCCCGAACACCGGGGAGCTGTTTTTT. It specifies CASSAAGGPNTGELFF.

The chain has TRBV7-2 and TRBJ2-1, with a tentative D call TRBD1 (6 bases). The germline V gene has CDR1 SGHTA and CDR2 FQGNSA. CDR3 size: 14 residues. Trimming shortened V by 3 bases and J by 10 bases, and 16 bases separated the two germline ends. Here the CDR3 reads CASSLGHELAEQFF. For the CDR3, the DNA is TGTGCCAGCAGCTTGGGACACGAATTGGCGGAGCAGTTCTTC. Complete variable domain (other parts from reference TRBV7-2 and TRBJ2-1): GAGVSQSPSNKVTEKGKDVELRCDPISGHTALYWYRQSLGQGLEFLIYFQGNSAPDKSGLPSDRFSAERTGGSVSTLTIQRTQQEDSAVYLCASSLGHELAEQFFGPGTRLTVL.

This clone was seen a single time. The chain carries TRBV6-1 and TRBJ1-3, with D unresolved. The CDR3 has 13 residues. In germline, CDR1 is MNHNS, CDR2 SASEGT. The V end was cut by 8 bases, the J end by 1 base, with 9 bases between. The CDR3 loop is CASGERSGNTIYF. DNA for the CDR3: TGTGCCAGCGGAGAGAGATCTGGAAACACCATATATTTT.

V is TRBV15 and J is TRBJ1-2; TRBD1 matches 8 bases. The CDR3 runs 13 residues. After removal of 4 bases from V and 7 bases from J, the junction contained 5 bases not matched to a gene. Germline loops: CDR1 LNHNV, CDR2 YYDKDF (reference sequence). The CDR3 sequence is CATSTDRGSGYTF. DNA for the CDR3: TGTGCCACCAGCACCGACAGGGGATCTGGCTACACCTTC.

The V call is TRBV28, the J call TRBJ2-7; a weak D match, TRBD2 (6 bases). The CDR3 contains 14 residues. Trimming shortened V by 2 bases and J by 9 bases, and 17 bases separated the two germline ends. Germline V gene lookup returns CDR1 MDHEN and CDR2 SYDVKM. This chain's CDR3 is CASSLDGSGGVQYF. The CDR3 region has the DNA TGTGCCAGCAGTTTAGACGGTAGCGGAGGGGTGCAGTACTTC.

The chain is built from TRBV27 and TRBJ2-4; D is perhaps TRBD2 (6 bases). With 6 bases removed from V and 0 bases from J, the gap between germline ends came to 12 bases. Germline CDR1 reads MNHEY; CDR2 reads SMNVEV (reference sequence). The CDR3 loop spans 15 amino acids. As DNA, the CDR3 is TGTGCCAGCAGATCCGGGAGACTAGCCAAAAACATTCAGTACTTC. Translated, it gives CASRSGRLAKNIQYF.